A single sample gave rise to the 4 T cell receptor beta chains below, sequenced in a study of blood T cells in healthy people across ages. Then a second PCR, running roughly 7 to 11 cycles, was carried out with a sample-barcoded 5' primer and a J-beta primer mix. Via MiXCR, TCRdb re-called the 5' RACE reads, giving one row per CDR3 protein. The sample carries 1.5 million to 1.8 million distinct CDR3 sequences, 35% to 45% recorded once. Material: blood. The receptor set was obtained from a woman aged 18-29 years in good health.

V and J are TRBV27 and TRBJ2-3; 7 nucleotides align to TRBD2. The junction had 8 bases not matched to a gene; V was cut back by 4 bases and J by 4 bases. In germline, CDR1 is MNHEY, CDR2 SMNVEV (reference sequence). The length of the CDR3 is 15 residues. The CDR3 reads CASSSFGGFPDTQYF. The DNA for the CDR3 is TGTGCCAGCAGTTCCTTCGGGGGGTTTCCAGATACGCAGTATTTT.

The chain combines TRBV29-1 with TRBJ2-7; 7 positions match TRBD1. CDR1 is SQVTM and CDR2 is ANQGSEA in the germline V gene. V was clipped by 4 bases and J by 7 bases; unmatched bases: 4. The CDR3 is 11 amino acids. DNA of the CDR3: TGCAGCGTTGGGTCGGGACAGGAGCAGTACTTC. This translates into CSVGSGQEQYF.

CDR3 region: CASSLRRESGSGELFF. The CDR3 DNA sequence: TGTGCCAGCAGCTTAAGGCGGGAAAGTGGGTCCGGGGAGCTGTTTTTT. The rearrangement links TRBV7-8 to TRBJ2-2; D might be TRBD2 (6 bases). Looked up from germline, CDR1 is SGHVS and CDR2 is FQNEAQ. The CDR3 loop spans 16 amino acids. V lost 2 bases to trimming and J lost 6 bases, with 16 bases between them. The whole variable domain, filled in from reference TRBV7-8 and TRBJ2-2, reads GAGVSQSPRYKVAKRGQDVALRCDPISGHVSLFWYQQALGQGPEFLTYFQNEAQLDKSGLPSDRFFAERPEGSVSTLKIQRTQQEDSAVYLCASSLRRESGSGELFFGEGSRLTVL.

In DNA form, the CDR3 reads TGTGCCAGCAGCCTTCGAGCGGGAGTGAGCACAGATACGCAGTATTTT. This gives the protein CASSLRAGVSTDTQYF. V usage is TRBV7-3 and J usage is TRBJ2-3; 8 bases line up with TRBD2. Germline lookup yields CDR1 SGHTA and CDR2 FQGTGA. The CDR3 covers 16 residues. The ends lost 5 bases at V and 0 bases at J; junction bases unmatched: 7. Based on the CDR3 plus reference TRBV7-3 and TRBJ2-3, the full variable domain is GAGVSQTPSNKVTEKGKYVELRCDPISGHTALYWYRQSLGQGPEFLIYFQGTGAADDSGLPNDRFFAVRPEGSVSTLKIQRTERGDSAVYLCASSLRAGVSTDTQYFGPGTRLTVL.